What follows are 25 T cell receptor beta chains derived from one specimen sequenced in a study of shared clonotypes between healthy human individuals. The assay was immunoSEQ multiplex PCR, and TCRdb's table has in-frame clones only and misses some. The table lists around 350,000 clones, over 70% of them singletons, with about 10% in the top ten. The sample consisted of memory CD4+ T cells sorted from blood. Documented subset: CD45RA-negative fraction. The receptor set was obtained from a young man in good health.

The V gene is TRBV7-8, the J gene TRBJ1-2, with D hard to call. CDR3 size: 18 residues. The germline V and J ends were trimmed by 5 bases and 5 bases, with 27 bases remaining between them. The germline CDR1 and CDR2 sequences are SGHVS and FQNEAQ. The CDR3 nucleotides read TGTGCCAGCAGCCGAAGGCAAGCCAGTGACGGGATCGGGTATGGCTACACCTTC. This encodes CASSRRQASDGIGYGYTF. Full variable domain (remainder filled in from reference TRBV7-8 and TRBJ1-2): GAGVSQSPRYKVAKRGQDVALRCDPISGHVSLFWYQQALGQGPEFLTYFQNEAQLDKSGLPSDRFFAERPEGSVSTLKIQRTQQEDSAVYLCASSRRQASDGIGYGYTFGSGTRLTVV.

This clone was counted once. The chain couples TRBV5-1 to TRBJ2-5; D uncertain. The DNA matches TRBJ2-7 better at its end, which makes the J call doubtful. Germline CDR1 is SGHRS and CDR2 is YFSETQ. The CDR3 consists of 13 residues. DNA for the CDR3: TGCGCCAGCCACGACCCACACGGGCTCGAGCAGTACTTC. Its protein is CASHDPHGLEQYF.

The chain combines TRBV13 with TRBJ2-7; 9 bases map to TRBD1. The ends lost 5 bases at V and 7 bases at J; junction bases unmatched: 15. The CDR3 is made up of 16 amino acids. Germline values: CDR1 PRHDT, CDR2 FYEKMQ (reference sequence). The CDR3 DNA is TGTGCCAGCAGCCGAGAACTGGGACAGGGTTCATTTGAGCAGTACTTC. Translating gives CASSRELGQGSFEQYF.

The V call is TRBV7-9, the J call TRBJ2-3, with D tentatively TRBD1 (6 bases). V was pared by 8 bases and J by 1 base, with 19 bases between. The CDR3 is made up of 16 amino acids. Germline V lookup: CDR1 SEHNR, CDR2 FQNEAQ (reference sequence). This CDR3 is CASGPQGSTGTDTQYF. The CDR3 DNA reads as TGTGCCAGCGGACCACAGGGTTCGACAGGCACAGATACGCAGTATTTT.

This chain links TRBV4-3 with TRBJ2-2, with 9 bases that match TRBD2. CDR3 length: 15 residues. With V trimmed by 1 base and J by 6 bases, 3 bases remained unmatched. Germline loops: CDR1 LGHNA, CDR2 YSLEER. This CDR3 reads CASSQGTSDSGELFF. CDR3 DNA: TGCGCCAGCAGCCAAGGGACTAGCGATTCCGGGGAGCTGTTTTTT.

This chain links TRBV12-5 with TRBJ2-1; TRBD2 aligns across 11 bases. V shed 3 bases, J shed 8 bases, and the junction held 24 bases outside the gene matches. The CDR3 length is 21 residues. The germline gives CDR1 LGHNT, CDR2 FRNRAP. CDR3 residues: CASGLVERGLILAGETDEQFF. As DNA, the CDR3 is TGTGCTAGTGGTTTAGTAGAAAGGGGGCTCATACTAGCGGGAGAGACTGATGAGCAGTTCTTC.

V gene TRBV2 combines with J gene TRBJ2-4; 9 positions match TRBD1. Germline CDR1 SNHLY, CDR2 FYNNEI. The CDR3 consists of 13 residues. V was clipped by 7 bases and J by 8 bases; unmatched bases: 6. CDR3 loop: CASKDRGGDIQYF. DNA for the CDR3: TGTGCCAGCAAGGACAGGGGCGGCGACATTCAGTACTTC. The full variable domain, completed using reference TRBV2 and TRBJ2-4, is EPEVTQTPSHQVTQMGQEVILRCVPISNHLYFYWYRQILGQKVEFLVSFYNNEISEKSEIFDDQFSVERPDGSNFTLKIRSTKLEDSAMYFCASKDRGGDIQYFGAGTRLSVL.

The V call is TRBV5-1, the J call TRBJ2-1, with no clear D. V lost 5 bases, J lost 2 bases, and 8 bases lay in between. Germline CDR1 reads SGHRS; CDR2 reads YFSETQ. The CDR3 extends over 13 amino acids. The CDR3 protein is CASSKPPYNEQFF. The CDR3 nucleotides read TGCGCCAGCAGTAAACCCCCCTACAATGAGCAGTTCTTC.

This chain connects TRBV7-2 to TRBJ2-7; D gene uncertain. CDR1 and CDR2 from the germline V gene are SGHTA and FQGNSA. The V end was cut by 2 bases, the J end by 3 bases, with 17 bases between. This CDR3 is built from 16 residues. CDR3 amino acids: CASSLSLRLNSYEQYF. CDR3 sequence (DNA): TGTGCCAGCAGCTTAAGTCTCCGGCTAAATAGCTACGAGCAGTACTTC.

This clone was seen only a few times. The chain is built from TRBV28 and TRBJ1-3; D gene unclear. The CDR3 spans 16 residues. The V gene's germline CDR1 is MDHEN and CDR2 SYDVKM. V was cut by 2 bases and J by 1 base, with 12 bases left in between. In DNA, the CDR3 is TGTGCCAGCAGTTTAGGACTATCGAGTTCTGGAAACACCATATATTTT. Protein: CASSLGLSSSGNTIYF.

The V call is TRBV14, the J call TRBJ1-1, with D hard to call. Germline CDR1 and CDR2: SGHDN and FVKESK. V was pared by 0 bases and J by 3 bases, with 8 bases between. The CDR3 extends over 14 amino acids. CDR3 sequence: CASSQDLGDTEAFF. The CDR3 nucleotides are TGTGCCAGCAGCCAAGATTTGGGAGACACTGAAGCTTTCTTT. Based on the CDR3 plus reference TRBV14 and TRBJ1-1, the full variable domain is EAGVTQFPSHSVIEKGQTVTLRCDPISGHDNLYWYRRVMGKEIKFLLHFVKESKQDESGMPNNRFLAERTGGTYSTLKVQPAELEDSGVYFCASSQDLGDTEAFFGQGTRLTVV.

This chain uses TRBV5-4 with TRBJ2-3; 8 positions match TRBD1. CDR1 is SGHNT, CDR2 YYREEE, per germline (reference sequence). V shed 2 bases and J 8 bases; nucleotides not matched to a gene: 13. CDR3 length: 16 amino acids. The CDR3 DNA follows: TGTGCCAGCAGCTTACGGACAGGGACGGTTTTAGGTACGCAGTATTTT. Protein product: CASSLRTGTVLGTQYF. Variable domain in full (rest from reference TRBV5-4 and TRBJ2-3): ETGVTQSPTHLIKTRGQQVTLRCSSQSGHNTVSWYQQALGQGPQFIFQYYREEENGRGNFPPRFSGLQFPNYSSELNVNALELDDSALYLCASSLRTGTVLGTQYFGPGTRLTVL.

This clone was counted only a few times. CDR3 in amino acids: CASTGKGSSYEQYF. The CDR3 nucleotides read TGTGCCAGCACCGGAAAAGGGTCCTCCTACGAGCAGTACTTC. This chain joins TRBV7-9 and TRBJ2-7; no clear D. CDR1 is SEHNR and CDR2 is FQNEAQ in the germline V gene (reference sequence). This CDR3 comprises 14 residues. Trimming shortened V by 7 bases and J by 0 bases, and 13 bases separated the two germline ends.

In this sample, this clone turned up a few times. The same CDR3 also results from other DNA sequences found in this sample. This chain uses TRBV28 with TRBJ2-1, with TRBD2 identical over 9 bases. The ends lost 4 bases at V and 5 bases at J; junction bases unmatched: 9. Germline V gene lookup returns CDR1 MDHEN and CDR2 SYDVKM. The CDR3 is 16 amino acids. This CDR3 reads CASSSLAGEGDNEQFF. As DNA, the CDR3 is TGTGCCAGCAGTTCCTTAGCGGGAGAAGGGGACAATGAGCAGTTCTTC.

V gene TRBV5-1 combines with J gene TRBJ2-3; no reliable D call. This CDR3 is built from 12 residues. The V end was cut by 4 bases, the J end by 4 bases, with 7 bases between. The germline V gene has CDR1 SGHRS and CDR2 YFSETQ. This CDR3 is CASSQRADTQYF. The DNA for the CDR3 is TGCGCCAGCAGCCAAAGAGCAGATACGCAGTATTTT.

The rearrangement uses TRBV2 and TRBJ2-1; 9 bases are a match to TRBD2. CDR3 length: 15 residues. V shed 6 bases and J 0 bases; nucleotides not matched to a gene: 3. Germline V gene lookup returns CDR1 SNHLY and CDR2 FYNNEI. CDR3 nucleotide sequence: TGTGCCAGCAGCAATAGCGGGAGCTCCTACAATGAGCAGTTCTTC. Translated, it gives CASSNSGSSYNEQFF.

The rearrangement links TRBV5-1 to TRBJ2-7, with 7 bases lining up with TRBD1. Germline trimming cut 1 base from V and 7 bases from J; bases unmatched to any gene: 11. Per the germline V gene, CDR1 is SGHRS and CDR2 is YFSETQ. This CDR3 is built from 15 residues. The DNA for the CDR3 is TGCGCCAGCAGCTTGTCCAGGGGGTCCTCGGGAGAGCAGTACTTC. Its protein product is CASSLSRGSSGEQYF.

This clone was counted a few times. Written as DNA, the CDR3 is TGTGCCAGCAGTTTAAGCGGGGGGAGTGAAAAACTGTTTTTT. Translated, it gives CASSLSGGSEKLFF. The chain combines TRBV28 with TRBJ1-4; D is possibly TRBD1 (5 bases). Trimming removed 2 bases from V and 7 bases from J, with 11 bases in between. CDR3 length: 14 residues. The germline V gene encodes CDR1 MDHEN and CDR2 SYDVKM.

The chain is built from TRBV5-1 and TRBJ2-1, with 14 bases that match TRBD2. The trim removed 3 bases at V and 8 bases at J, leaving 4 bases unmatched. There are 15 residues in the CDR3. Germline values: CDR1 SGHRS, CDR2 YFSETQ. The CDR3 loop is CASSSGTSGSYEQFF. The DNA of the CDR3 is TGCGCCAGCAGCTCTGGGACTAGCGGGAGTTATGAGCAGTTCTTC.

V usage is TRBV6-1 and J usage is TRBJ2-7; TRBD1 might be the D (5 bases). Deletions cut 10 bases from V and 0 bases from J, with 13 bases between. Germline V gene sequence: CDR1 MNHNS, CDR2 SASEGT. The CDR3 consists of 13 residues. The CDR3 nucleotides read TGTGCCACCGACAGCCAGAGCTCCTACGAGCAGTACTTC. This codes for CATDSQSSYEQYF.

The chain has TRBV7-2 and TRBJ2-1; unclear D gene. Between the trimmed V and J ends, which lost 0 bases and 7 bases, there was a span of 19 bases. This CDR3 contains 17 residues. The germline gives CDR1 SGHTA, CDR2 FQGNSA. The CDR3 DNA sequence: TGTGCCAGCAGCTTAGCGGGTGGGTTGGGGTTTGGGAATGAGCAGTTCTTC. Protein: CASSLAGGLGFGNEQFF.

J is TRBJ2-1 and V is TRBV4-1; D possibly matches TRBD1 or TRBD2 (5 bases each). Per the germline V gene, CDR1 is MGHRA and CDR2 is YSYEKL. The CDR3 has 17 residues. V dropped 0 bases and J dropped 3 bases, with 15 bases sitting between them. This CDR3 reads CASSQEVVGTYYNEQFF. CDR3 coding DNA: TGCGCCAGCAGCCAAGAAGTAGTGGGGACCTACTACAATGAGCAGTTCTTC.

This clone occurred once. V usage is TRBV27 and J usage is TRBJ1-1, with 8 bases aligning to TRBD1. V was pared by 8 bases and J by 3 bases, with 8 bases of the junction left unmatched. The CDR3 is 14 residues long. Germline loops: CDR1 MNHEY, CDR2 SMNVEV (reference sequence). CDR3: CASRAGTGYTEAFF. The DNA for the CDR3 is TGTGCCAGCCGCGCTGGGACAGGATACACTGAAGCTTTCTTT.

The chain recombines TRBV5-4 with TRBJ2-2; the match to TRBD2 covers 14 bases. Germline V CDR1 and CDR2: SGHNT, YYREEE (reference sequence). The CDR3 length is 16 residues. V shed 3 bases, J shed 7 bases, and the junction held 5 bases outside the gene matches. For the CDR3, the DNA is TGTGCCAGCAGCTCCCGACTAGCGGGAGGGTTCGGGGAGCTGTTTTTT. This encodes CASSSRLAGGFGELFF.

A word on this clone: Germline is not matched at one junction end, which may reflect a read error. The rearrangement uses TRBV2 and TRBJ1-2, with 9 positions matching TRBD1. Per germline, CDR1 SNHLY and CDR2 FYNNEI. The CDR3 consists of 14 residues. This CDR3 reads CASSYVRDRASPNF. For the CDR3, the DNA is TGTGCCAGCAGTTACGTCCGGGACAGGGCCTCACCCAACTTC.